The TCR beta chain under discussion was sequenced for a study of T cells after yellow fever vaccination. Broader study findings: It was a small share of clonotypes that appeared in both CD4 and CD8 compartments. Subsequent booster samples again held most clones from primary vaccination (around 96% CD4, approximately 86% CD8).

In germline, CDR1 is MNHEY, CDR2 SVGAGI. With 0 bases removed from V and 5 bases from J, the gap between germline ends came to 17 bases. The CDR3 spans 16 residues. Remarks on this clonotype: Antigen: not known.

TCRdb itself ran the 5' RACE reads through MiXCR, one entry per CDR3 protein. In the table there are roughly 500,000 distinct CDR3 sequences, 15% to 20% of which are singletons. The specimen was PBMCs, collected 15 days after the yellow fever booster vaccination. The source of this sequence is a man aged 25-45 years who received the YFV17D yellow fever vaccine. The rearrangement links TRBV6-5 to TRBJ2-7; D perhaps matches TRBD2 (5 bases). This CDR3 reads CASSYSVTGDGDEQYF. Here the CDR3 DNA reads TGTGCCAGCAGTTACTCGGTGACCGGGGATGGTGACGAGCAGTACTTC.